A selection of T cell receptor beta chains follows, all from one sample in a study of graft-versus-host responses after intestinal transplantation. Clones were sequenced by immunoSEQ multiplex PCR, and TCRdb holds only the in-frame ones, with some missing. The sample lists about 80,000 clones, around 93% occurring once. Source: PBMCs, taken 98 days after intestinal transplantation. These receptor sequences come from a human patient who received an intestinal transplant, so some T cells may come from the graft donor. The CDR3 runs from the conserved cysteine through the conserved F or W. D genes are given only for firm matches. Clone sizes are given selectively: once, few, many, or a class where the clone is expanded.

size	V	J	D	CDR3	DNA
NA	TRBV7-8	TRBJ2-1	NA	CASSTDPQGLGDEQFF	TGTGCCAGCAGCACCGATCCACAGGGCCTCGGGGATGAGCAGTTCTTC
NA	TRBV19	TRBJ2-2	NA	CASIEPGPHNTGELFF	TGTGCCAGTATTGAACCCGGGCCCCATAACACCGGGGAGCTGTTTTTT
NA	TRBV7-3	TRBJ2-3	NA	CASSLGRGLDTQYF	TGTGCCAGCAGCTTAGGGCGGGGTTTGGATACGCAGTATTTT
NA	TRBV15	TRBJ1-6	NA	CATSRGQVRGILNSPLHF	TGTGCCACCAGCAGAGGACAGGTACGGGGGATCCTTAATTCACCCCTCCACTTT
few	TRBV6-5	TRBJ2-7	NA	CASSPRSMVREQYF	TGTGCCAGCAGCCCGCGCTCTATGGTGAGGGAGCAGTACTTC
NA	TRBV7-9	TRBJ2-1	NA	CASSLAPEQFF	TGTGCCAGCAGCTTAGCGCCAGAGCAGTTCTTC
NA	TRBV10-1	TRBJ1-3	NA	CASSPDPSSGNTIYF	TGCGCCAGCAGTCCAGACCCGAGCTCTGGAAACACCATATATTTT
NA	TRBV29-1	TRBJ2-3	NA	CSAPPLLGRADTQYF	TGCAGCGCTCCTCCGTTACTAGGTCGGGCAGATACGCAGTATTTT
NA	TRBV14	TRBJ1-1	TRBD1	CASSHRQGGLYTEAFF	TGTGCCAGCAGCCACCGACAGGGAGGACTTTACACTGAAGCTTTCTTT
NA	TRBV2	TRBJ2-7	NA	CASLGGYEQYF	TGTGCCAGCTTGGGGGGCTACGAGCAGTACTTC
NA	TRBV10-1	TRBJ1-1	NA	CASSLLRGPNTEAFF	TGCGCCAGCAGCCTTCTCAGGGGACCGAACACTGAAGCTTTCTTT
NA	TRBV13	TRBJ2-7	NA	CASSLGAGYEQYF	TGTGCCAGCAGCTTAGGCGCTGGCTACGAGCAGTACTTC
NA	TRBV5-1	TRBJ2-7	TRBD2	CASTRLAGVYEQYF	TGCGCCAGCACCAGACTAGCGGGGGTATACGAGCAGTACTTC
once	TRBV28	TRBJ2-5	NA	CTSSSYPGAQETQYF	TGTACCAGCAGTTCCTACCCCGGGGCTCAAGAGACCCAGTACTTC
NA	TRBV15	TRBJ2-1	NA	CATSVVSNEQFF	TGTGCCACCAGTGTAGTATCCAATGAGCAGTTCTTC
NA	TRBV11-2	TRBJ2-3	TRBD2	CASSLVGTSGEDTQYF	TGTGCCAGCAGCTTAGTAGGAACTAGCGGGGAAGATACGCAGTATTTT
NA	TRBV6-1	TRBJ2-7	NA	CASRYITGEGYEQYF	TGTGCCAGCAGGTACATAACAGGGGAGGGATACGAGCAGTACTTC
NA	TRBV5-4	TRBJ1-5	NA	CASSLHAAANQPQHF	TGTGCCAGCAGCTTGCATGCCGCTGCCAATCAGCCCCAGCATTTT
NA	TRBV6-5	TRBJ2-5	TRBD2	CASSYRTSGEETQYF	TGTGCCAGCAGTTACCGGACTAGCGGGGAGGAGACCCAGTACTTC
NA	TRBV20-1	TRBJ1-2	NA	CSAREGYGYTF	TGCAGTGCTAGAGAGGGCTATGGCTACACCTTC
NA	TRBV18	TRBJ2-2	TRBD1	CASSGQVANTGELFF	TGTGCCAGCTCAGGACAGGTCGCGAACACCGGGGAGCTGTTTTTT
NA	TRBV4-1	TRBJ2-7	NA	CASSQDQTDRFRHF	TGCGCCAGCAGCCAAGACCAGACCGACAGGTTCAGACACTTC
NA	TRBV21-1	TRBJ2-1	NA	CASSKGSGGYEQFF	TGTGCCAGCAGCAAAGGATCGGGAGGTTATGAGCAGTTCTTC
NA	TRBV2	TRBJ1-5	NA	CASKSLRNQPQHF	TGTGCCAGCAAGAGTTTGAGAAATCAGCCCCAGCATTTT
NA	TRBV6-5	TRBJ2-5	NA	CASSYSGPRQETQYF	TGTGCCAGCAGTTACTCTGGGCCACGCCAAGAGACCCAGTACTTC
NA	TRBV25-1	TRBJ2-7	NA	CASSEDGSYEQYF	TGTGCCAGCAGTGAAGATGGTTCTTACGAGCAGTACTTC
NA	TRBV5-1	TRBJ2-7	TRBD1	CASSLGQGSDEQYF	TGCGCCAGCAGCTTGGGACAGGGTAGCGACGAGCAGTACTTC
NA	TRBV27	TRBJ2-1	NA	CASRDSLYNEQFF	TGTGCCAGCAGGGACAGTCTATACAATGAGCAGTTCTTC
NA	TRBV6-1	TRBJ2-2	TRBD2	CASSEVSALLAGGRRELFF	TGTGCCAGCAGTGAAGTCAGTGCCCTTCTAGCGGGGGGGCGCCGGGAGCTGTTTTTT
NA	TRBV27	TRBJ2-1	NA	CASKDSSYNEQFF	TGTGCCAGCAAAGATAGCTCCTACAATGAGCAGTTCTTC
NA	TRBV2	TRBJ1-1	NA	CARQGNTEAFF	TGTGCCCGTCAGGGGAACACTGAAGCTTTCTTT
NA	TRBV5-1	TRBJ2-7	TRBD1	CASSAGTAVYEQYF	TGCGCCAGCAGCGCCGGGACAGCTGTCTACGAGCAGTACTTC
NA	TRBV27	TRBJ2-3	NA	CATGHYRSSTDTQYF	TGTGCCACCGGACACTACCGCTCTAGCACAGATACGCAGTATTTT
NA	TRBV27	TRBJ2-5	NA	CASNYHRGSQETQYF	TGTGCCAGCAATTACCATCGGGGCAGCCAAGAGACCCAGTACTTC
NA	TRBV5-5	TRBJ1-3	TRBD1	CASSPDRGTGNTIYF	TGTGCCAGCAGCCCGGACAGGGGGACTGGAAACACCATATATTTT
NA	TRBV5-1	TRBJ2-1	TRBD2	CASSLTRAGGSYNEQFF	TGCGCCAGCAGCTTGACCCGAGCGGGAGGGAGCTACAATGAGCAGTTCTTC
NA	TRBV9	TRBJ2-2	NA	CASSVWAGFNTGELFF	TGTGCCAGCAGCGTATGGGCAGGGTTTAACACCGGGGAGCTGTTTTTT
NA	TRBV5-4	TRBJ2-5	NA	CASSYRRLALAPETQYF	TGTGCCAGCAGCTACCGGCGCCTAGCCTTGGCCCCCGAGACCCAGTACTTC
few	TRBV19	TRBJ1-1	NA	CASGHPAEAFF	TGTGCCAGCGGACATCCCGCTGAAGCTTTCTTT
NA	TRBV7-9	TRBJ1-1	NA	CASSPQGLPEAFF	TGTGCCAGCAGCCCCCAGGGGCTCCCTGAAGCTTTCTTT
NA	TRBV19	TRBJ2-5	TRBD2	CASSPWASGQETQYF	TGTGCCAGTAGTCCCTGGGCTAGCGGACAAGAGACCCAGTACTTC
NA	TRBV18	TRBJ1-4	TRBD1	CASSPQGEEKLFF	TGTGCCAGCTCACCTCAGGGGGAGGAAAAACTGTTTTTT
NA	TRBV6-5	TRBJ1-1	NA	CASSYSTGDAEAFF	TGTGCCAGCAGTTACTCGACGGGAGACGCTGAAGCTTTCTTT